A single sample is the source of the 17 T cell receptor beta chains below, sequenced in a study of blood T cell repertoires in COVID-19. Measured with immunoSEQ multiplex PCR; TCRdb has only the in-frame clones, and not every one. The sample lists approximately 450,000 clones, nearly 90% occurring once. The sequencing input was PBMCs or T cells enriched from blood (not recorded which). Source of these receptors: a woman aged 18-29 years with acute COVID-19.

This chain uses TRBV3-1 (or the pseudogene TRBV3-2) with TRBJ2-7; no reliable D call. The CDR3 loop spans 14 amino acids. The germline V gene has CDR1 LGHDT and CDR2 YNNKEL (reference sequence). V gave up 1 base and J gave up 4 bases, with 11 bases separating them. The CDR3 DNA reads TGTGCCAGCAGCCAAGGACACAACGATTACGAGCAGTACTTC. Translating it yields CASSQGHNDYEQYF.

J is TRBJ2-1 and V is TRBV27; 10 nucleotides line up with TRBD2. In germline, CDR1 is MNHEY, CDR2 SMNVEV (reference sequence). The CDR3 is 17 amino acids. Trimming took 5 bases from V and 4 from J; bases not matched to a gene: 11. The CDR3 nucleotides read TGTGCCAGCAGTCGGTCTCAAAGGACTAGCGGATACAATGAGCAGTTCTTC. It yields the protein CASSRSQRTSGYNEQFF.

CDR3 in DNA: TGTGCCTGGGGGGGGGCCCAGAACACAGATACGCAGTATTTT. This encodes CAWGGAQNTDTQYF. This chain uses TRBV30 with TRBJ2-3, with D perhaps TRBD2 (7 bases). The CDR3 is 14 residues long. The germline V gene has CDR1 GTSNPN and CDR2 SVGIG (reference sequence). Trimming shortened V by 5 bases and J by 2 bases, and 14 bases separated the two germline ends. Complete variable domain (other parts from reference TRBV30 and TRBJ2-3): SQTIHQWPATLVQPVGSPLSLECTVEGTSNPNLYWYRQAAGRGLQLLFYSVGIGQISSEVPQNLSASRPQDRQFILSSKKLLLSDSGFYLCAWGGAQNTDTQYFGPGTRLTVL.

This rearrangement joins TRBV3-1 (or the pseudogene TRBV3-2) to TRBJ1-6; 7 bases map to TRBD1. In germline, CDR1 is LGHDT, CDR2 YNNKEL (reference sequence). The CDR3 loop spans 18 amino acids. Trimming removed 4 bases from V and 0 bases from J; junction bases left unmatched: 9. The CDR3 nucleotides read TGTGCCAGCAGCCGGCGACAGGGTCTAATCTCCTATAATTCACCCCTCCACTTT. It is translated as CASSRRQGLISYNSPLHF.

This clone was counted once. V is TRBV28 and J is TRBJ2-2; 9 bases map to TRBD2. J lost 6 bases, V lost 1 base, and 9 bases had no gene match. This CDR3 region has 17 residues. The V gene's germline CDR1 is MDHEN and CDR2 SYDVKM. The CDR3 sequence: CASSLFPGVAGAGELFF. The CDR3 bases are TGTGCCAGCAGTTTATTCCCAGGGGTAGCGGGAGCCGGGGAGCTGTTTTTT.

This clone was observed a single time. This chain links TRBV28 with TRBJ2-5; tentative D call: TRBD1 (6 bases). Germline V gene sequence: CDR1 MDHEN, CDR2 SYDVKM. This CDR3 is built from 13 residues. V was shortened by 6 bases and J by 5 bases, with 13 bases between the two germline ends. The CDR3 DNA sequence: TGTGCCAGCAGCGACAGGTGGATGGAGACCCAGTACTTC. Residues: CASSDRWMETQYF.

The J gene is TRBJ1-1, the V gene TRBV28; TRBD1 matches at 7 bases. The V and J ends lost 4 bases and 7 bases, in that order; junction bases with no gene match: 12. The CDR3 is made up of 15 amino acids. Germline V lookup: CDR1 MDHEN, CDR2 SYDVKM. DNA of the CDR3: TGTGCCAGCAGTTCGGACCCCGGGACAGCCGGTGAAGCTTTCTTT. Amino acids: CASSSDPGTAGEAFF.

The chain recombines TRBV5-6 with TRBJ1-6; 10 bases align to TRBD1. The CDR3 consists of 14 residues. J gave up 8 bases and V 4 bases, and 3 bases lay outside the gene matches. Germline-derived CDR1 and CDR2 are SGHDT and YYEEEE. As DNA, the CDR3 is TGTGCCAGCAGCCGTGACAGGGGGCATTCACCCCTCCACTTT. Translating gives CASSRDRGHSPLHF.

The V gene is TRBV4-3, the J gene TRBJ2-7; no definite D call. Germline V gene data show CDR1 as LGHNA and CDR2 as YSLEER. This CDR3 comprises 16 residues. V was trimmed by 3 bases and J by 0 bases, leaving 15 bases between them. The CDR3 loop is CASSQQQDLRSYEQYF. The CDR3 coding sequence is TGCGCCAGCAGCCAGCAGCAGGATCTGCGCTCCTACGAGCAGTACTTC.

This rearrangement joins TRBV6-5 to TRBJ2-7; TRBD2 matches at 11 bases. Germline V lookup: CDR1 MNHEY, CDR2 SVGAGI. Trimming removed 3 bases from V and 7 bases from J; junction bases left unmatched: 2. The CDR3 extends over 13 amino acids. CDR3 sequence (DNA): TGTGCCAGCAGTTATTTAGCGGGAGGGGAGCAGTACTTC. Protein: CASSYLAGGEQYF.

The V gene is TRBV9, the J gene TRBJ1-2; possibly TRBD1 for D (6 bases). In germline, CDR1 is SGDLS, CDR2 YYNGEE. V shed 0 bases and J shed 3 bases, with 9 bases lying between them. The CDR3 consists of 14 residues. CDR3 in DNA: TGTGCCAGCAGCGTAGACAGGGATGACTATGGCTACACCTTC. The encoded protein is CASSVDRDDYGYTF.

This chain joins TRBV24-1 and TRBJ2-1; unclear D gene. The CDR3 is made up of 13 amino acids. The germline V gene encodes CDR1 KGHDR and CDR2 SFDVKD. Trimming shortened V by 3 bases and J by 6 bases, and 8 bases separated the two germline ends. In nucleotides, the CDR3 is TGTGCCACCAGTGATCCATACGGCAATGAGCAGTTCTTC. Translated: CATSDPYGNEQFF.

The chain recombines TRBV3-1 (or the pseudogene TRBV3-2) with TRBJ1-2; 7 bases line up with TRBD1. This CDR3 spans 14 amino acids. Trimming took 4 bases from V and 8 from J; bases not matched to a gene: 10. Germline V CDR1 and CDR2: LGHDT, YNNKEL (reference sequence). CDR3 sequence reads: CASSLLPQGGGYTF. The CDR3 DNA sequence: TGTGCCAGCAGCCTCCTACCGCAGGGGGGCGGCTACACCTTC.

J is TRBJ1-4 and V is TRBV15; D not resolved. There are 11 residues in the CDR3. Trimming removed 1 base from V and 10 bases from J, with 4 bases in between. Germline-derived CDR1 and CDR2 are LNHNV and YYDKDF (reference sequence). The CDR3 protein is CATSRGRKLFF. CDR3 nucleotide sequence: TGTGCCACCAGCAGAGGCAGAAAACTGTTTTTT.

This clone occurred once. The chain is built from TRBV24-1 and TRBJ2-7; 9 bases match TRBD1. V trimming: 4 bases; J trimming: 5 bases; junction bases outside the gene matches: 11. Germline V lookup: CDR1 KGHDR, CDR2 SFDVKD. The CDR3 is 16 amino acids. CDR3 amino acids: CATSEQPGQGVHEQYF. CDR3 sequence (DNA): TGTGCCACCAGTGAGCAACCGGGACAGGGTGTCCACGAGCAGTACTTC.

The chain uses TRBV3-1 (or the pseudogene TRBV3-2) and TRBJ2-1; 10 bases are shared with TRBD1. J gave up 8 bases and V 4 bases, and 2 bases lay outside the gene matches. Germline assignment: CDR1 LGHDT and CDR2 YNNKEL (reference sequence). This CDR3 spans 13 amino acids. This CDR3 reads CASSLGQGYEQFF. Written as DNA, the CDR3 is TGTGCCAGCAGCCTGGGACAGGGGTATGAGCAGTTCTTC.

V and J are TRBV10-1 and TRBJ2-2, with D possibly being TRBD2 (5 bases). The CDR3 is 12 amino acids. Germline values: CDR1 WNHNN, CDR2 SYGVQD (reference sequence). Between the trimmed V and J ends, which lost 6 bases and 4 bases, there was a span of 6 bases. The CDR3 reads CASSGLTGELFF. CDR3 bases: TGCGCCAGCAGCGGACTCACCGGGGAGCTGTTTTTT.